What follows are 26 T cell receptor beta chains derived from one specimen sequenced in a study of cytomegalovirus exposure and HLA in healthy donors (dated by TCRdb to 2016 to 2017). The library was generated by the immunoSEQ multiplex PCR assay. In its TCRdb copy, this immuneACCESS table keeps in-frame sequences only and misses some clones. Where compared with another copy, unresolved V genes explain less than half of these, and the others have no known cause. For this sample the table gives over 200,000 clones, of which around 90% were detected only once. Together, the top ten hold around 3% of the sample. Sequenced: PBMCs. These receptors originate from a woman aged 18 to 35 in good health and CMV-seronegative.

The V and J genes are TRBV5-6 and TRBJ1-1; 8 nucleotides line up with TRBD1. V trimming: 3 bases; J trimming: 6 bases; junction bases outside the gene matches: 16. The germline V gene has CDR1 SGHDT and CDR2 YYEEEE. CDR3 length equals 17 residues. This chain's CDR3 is CASSYGSSTLRGPEAFF. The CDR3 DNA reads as TGTGCCAGCAGCTACGGATCTTCGACACTCAGGGGGCCTGAAGCTTTCTTT.

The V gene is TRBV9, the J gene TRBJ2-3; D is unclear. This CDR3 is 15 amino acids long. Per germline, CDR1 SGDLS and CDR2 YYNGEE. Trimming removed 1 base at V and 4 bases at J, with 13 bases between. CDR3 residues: CASSVRSALADTQYF. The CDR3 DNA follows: TGTGCCAGCAGCGTAAGGTCCGCTCTAGCAGATACGCAGTATTTT.

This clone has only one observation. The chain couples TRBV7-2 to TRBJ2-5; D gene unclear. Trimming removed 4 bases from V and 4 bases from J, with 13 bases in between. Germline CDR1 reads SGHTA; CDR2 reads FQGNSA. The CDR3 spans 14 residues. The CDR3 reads CASSSHVGIETQYF. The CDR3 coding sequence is TGTGCCAGCAGCTCCCACGTGGGCATAGAGACCCAGTACTTC.

In DNA form, the CDR3 reads TGTGCCAGCAGCCTGCGAGGCGGGAGTAGCACAGATACGCAGTATTTT. It codes for CASSLRGGSSTDTQYF. V gene TRBV14 combines with J gene TRBJ2-3, with 7 bases lining up with TRBD2. This CDR3 has 16 residues. Unmatched junction bases numbered 7, after V lost 4 bases and J lost 0 bases. The germline CDR1 and CDR2 sequences are SGHDN and FVKESK. The full variable domain, with the rest looked up from reference TRBV14 and TRBJ2-3, is EAGVTQFPSHSVIEKGQTVTLRCDPISGHDNLYWYRRVMGKEIKFLLHFVKESKQDESGMPNNRFLAERTGGTYSTLKVQPAELEDSGVYFCASSLRGGSSTDTQYFGPGTRLTVL.

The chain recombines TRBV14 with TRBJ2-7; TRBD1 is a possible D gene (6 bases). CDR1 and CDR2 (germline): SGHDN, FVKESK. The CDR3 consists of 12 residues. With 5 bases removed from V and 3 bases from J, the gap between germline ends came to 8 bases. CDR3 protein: CASSVDSYEQYF. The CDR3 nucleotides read TGTGCCAGCAGCGTGGACAGCTACGAGCAGTACTTC.

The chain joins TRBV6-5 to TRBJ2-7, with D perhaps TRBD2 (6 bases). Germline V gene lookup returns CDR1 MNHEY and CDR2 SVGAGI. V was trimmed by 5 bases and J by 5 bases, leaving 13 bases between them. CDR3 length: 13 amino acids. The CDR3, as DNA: TGTGCCAGCAGTGAAACGGGAGTGGACGAGCAGTACTTC. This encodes CASSETGVDEQYF.

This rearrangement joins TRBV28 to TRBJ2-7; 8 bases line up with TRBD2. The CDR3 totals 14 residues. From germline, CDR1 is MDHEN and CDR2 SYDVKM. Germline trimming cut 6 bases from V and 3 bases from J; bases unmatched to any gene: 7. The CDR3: CASRPGLEGYEQYF. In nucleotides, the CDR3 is TGTGCCAGCAGACCGGGACTAGAGGGCTACGAGCAGTACTTC.

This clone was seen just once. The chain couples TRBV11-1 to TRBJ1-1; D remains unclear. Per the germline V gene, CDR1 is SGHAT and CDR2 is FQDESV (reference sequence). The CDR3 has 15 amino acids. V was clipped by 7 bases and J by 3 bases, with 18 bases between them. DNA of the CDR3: TGTGCCAGCAAGCAAAGGGCCGGGGTTGACACTGAAGCTTTCTTT. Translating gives CASKQRAGVDTEAFF.

Here the CDR3 DNA reads TGCGCCAGCAGCCAAGAAACGCAGGGTACCTACAATGAGCAGTTCTTC. Translating it yields CASSQETQGTYNEQFF. This sequence joins TRBV4-1 and TRBJ2-1, with D tentatively TRBD1 (5 bases). Germline V gene data show CDR1 as MGHRA and CDR2 as YSYEKL. Trimming left V 0 bases short and J 2 bases short, with 11 bases between. The CDR3 is 16 amino acids.

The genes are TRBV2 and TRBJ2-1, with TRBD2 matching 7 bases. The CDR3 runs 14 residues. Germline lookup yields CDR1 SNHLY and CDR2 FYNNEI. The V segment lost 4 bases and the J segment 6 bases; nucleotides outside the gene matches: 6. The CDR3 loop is CASSAGPGGNEQFF. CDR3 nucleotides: TGTGCCAGCAGTGCGGGGCCGGGGGGCAATGAGCAGTTCTTC.

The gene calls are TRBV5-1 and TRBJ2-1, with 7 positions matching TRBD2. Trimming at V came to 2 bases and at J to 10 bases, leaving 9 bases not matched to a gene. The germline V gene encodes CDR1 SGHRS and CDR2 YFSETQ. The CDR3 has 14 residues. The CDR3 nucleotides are TGCGCCAGCAGCTTCTTGGGCAGCGGGGCCGAGCAGTTCTTC. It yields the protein CASSFLGSGAEQFF.

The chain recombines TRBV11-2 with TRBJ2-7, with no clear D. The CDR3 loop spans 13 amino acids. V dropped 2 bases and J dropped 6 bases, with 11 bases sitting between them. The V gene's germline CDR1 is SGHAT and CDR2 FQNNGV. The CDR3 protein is CASSLIRSGEQYF. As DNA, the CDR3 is TGTGCCAGCAGCTTAATTCGATCGGGCGAGCAGTACTTC.

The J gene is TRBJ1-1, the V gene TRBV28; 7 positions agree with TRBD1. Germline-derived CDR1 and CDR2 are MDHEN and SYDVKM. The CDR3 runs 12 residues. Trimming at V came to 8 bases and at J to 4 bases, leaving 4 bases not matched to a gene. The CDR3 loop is CASRGTATEAFF. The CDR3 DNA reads TGTGCCAGCCGCGGGACAGCCACTGAAGCTTTCTTT. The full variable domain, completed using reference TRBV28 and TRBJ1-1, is DVKVTQSSRYLVKRTGEKVFLECVQDMDHENMFWYRQDPGLGLRLIYFSYDVKMKEKGDIPEGYSVSREKKERFSLILESASTNQTSMYLCASRGTATEAFFGQGTRLTVV.

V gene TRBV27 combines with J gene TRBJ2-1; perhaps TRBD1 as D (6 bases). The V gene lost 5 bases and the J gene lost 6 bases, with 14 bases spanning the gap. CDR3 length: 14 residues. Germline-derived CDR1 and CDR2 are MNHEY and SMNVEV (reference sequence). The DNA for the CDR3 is TGTGCCAGCAGTCCACTAGTAGGGGGCAATGAGCAGTTCTTC. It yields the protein CASSPLVGGNEQFF.

CDR3 residues: CASSLKTLPETQYF. CDR3 bases: TGTGCCAGCAGCTTAAAGACTTTACCAGAGACCCAGTACTTC. The J gene is TRBJ2-5, the V gene TRBV7-9; D not certain. This CDR3 contains 14 residues. Trimming took 2 bases from V and 4 from J, leaving 11 bases between them. Germline V gene data show CDR1 as SEHNR and CDR2 as FQNEAQ (reference sequence).

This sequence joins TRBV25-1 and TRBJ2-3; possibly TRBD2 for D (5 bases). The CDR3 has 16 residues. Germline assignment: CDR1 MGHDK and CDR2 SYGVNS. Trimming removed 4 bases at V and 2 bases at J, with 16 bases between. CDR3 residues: CASSVAHSVPTDTQYF. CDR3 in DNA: TGTGCCAGCAGTGTTGCCCATAGCGTGCCCACAGATACGCAGTATTTT.

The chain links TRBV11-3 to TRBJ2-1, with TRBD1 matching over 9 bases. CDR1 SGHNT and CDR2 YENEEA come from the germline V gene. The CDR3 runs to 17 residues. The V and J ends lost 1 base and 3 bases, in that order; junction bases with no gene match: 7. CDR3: CASSLAGGGQGYNEQFF. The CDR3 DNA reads TGTGCCAGCAGCTTAGCTGGGGGGGGACAGGGCTACAATGAGCAGTTCTTC. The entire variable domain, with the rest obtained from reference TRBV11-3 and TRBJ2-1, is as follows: EAGVVQSPRYKIIEKKQPVAFWCNPISGHNTLYWYLQNLGQGPELLIRYENEEAVDDSQLPKDRFSAERLKGVDSTLKIQPAELGDSAVYLCASSLAGGGQGYNEQFFGPGTRLTVL.

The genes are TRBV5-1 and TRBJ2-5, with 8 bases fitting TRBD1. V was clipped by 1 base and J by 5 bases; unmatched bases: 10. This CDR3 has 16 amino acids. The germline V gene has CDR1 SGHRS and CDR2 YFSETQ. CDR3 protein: CASSLKDRTGLETQYF. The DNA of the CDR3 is TGCGCCAGCAGCTTGAAGGATAGGACAGGGCTTGAGACCCAGTACTTC.

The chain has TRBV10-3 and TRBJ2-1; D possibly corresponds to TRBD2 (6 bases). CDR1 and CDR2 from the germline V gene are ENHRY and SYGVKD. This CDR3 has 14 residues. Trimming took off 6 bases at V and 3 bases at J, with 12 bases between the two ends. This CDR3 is CAIRTLGSYNEQFF. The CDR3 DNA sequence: TGTGCCATCAGGACGCTCGGGAGCTACAATGAGCAGTTCTTC.

CDR3 region: CASSRTQEDSEAFF. CDR3 DNA: TGCGCCAGCAGCCGAACTCAGGAGGACTCTGAAGCTTTCTTT. The chain joins TRBV5-1 to TRBJ1-1; no clear D gene. V dropped 4 bases and J dropped 6 bases, with 16 bases sitting between them. This CDR3 has 14 amino acids. In germline, CDR1 is SGHRS, CDR2 YFSETQ.

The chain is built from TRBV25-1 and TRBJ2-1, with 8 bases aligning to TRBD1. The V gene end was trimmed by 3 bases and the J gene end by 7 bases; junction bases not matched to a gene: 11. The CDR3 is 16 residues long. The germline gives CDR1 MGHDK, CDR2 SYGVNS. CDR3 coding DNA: TGTGCCAGCAGTGATGGGGGGACAGGTCCGGTGAATGAGCAGTTCTTC. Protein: CASSDGGTGPVNEQFF.

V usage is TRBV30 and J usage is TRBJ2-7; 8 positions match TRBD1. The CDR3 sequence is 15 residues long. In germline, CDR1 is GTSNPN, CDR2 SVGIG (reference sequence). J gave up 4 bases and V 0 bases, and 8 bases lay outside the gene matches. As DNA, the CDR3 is TGTGCCTGGAGTGTACGGGACAGGAATTGGTACGAGCAGTACTTC. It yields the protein CAWSVRDRNWYEQYF.

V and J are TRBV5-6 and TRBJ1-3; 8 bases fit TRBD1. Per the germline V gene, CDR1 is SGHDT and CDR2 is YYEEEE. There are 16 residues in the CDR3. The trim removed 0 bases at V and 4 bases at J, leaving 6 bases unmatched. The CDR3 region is CASSLAGDRRGNTIYF. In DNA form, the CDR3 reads TGTGCCAGCAGCTTGGCCGGGGACAGGAGGGGAAACACCATATATTTT.

The CDR3 DNA follows: TGTGCCAGCAGTTCCACGGACAGGGGGCATCCCCTCAATCAGCCCCAGCATTTT. It is translated as CASSSTDRGHPLNQPQHF. The chain links TRBV27 to TRBJ1-5; 11 bases match TRBD1. Germline V CDR1 and CDR2: MNHEY, SMNVEV (reference sequence). There are 18 residues in the CDR3. Losses at the gene ends were 4 bases for V and 3 bases for J; bases not matched to a gene: 11.

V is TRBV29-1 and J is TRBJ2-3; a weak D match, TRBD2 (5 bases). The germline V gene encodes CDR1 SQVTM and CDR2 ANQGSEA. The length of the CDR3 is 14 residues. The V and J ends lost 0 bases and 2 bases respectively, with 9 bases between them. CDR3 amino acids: CSVEDRGTTDTQYF. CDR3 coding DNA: TGCAGCGTTGAAGACCGGGGTACCACAGATACGCAGTATTTT.

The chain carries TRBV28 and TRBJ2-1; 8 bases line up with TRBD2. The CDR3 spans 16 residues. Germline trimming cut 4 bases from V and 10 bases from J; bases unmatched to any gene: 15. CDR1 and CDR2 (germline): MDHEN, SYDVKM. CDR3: CASSSSSGRGRWEQFF. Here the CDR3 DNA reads TGTGCCAGCAGTTCCTCGAGCGGGAGAGGGCGCTGGGAGCAGTTCTTC.